The clone carrying this T cell receptor beta chain was seen at least ten times. Its antigen is unidentified. The read is 3 residues too short to cover the CDR3 end, so that end is filled in from the germline J gene. Donors gave about 5 to 9 ml heparinized peripheral whole blood. Profiled with immunoSEQ multiplex PCR; TCRdb holds only in-frame clones, not every one. Altogether some 38,000 clones were found in the sample, and no singletons occur. The data were obtained in a study of T cell clonality in common variable immunodeficiency. Notes on the study in general: CVID patient heterogeneity limited repertoire-clinical complication correlations. Reportedly, TCR beta sequences from common variable immunodeficiency showed fewer deletions and N-nucleotide insertions.

The CDR3 sequence is 13 residues long. Between the trimmed V and J ends, which lost 1 base and 2 bases, there was a span of 5 bases. The germline V gene encodes CDR1 SGHAT and CDR2 FQNNGV. Source material: peripheral blood mononuclear cells. V is TRBV11-2 and J is TRBJ1-2, with D maybe TRBD1 (5 bases). The TCR comes from a person aged 18-70 years in good health. The CDR3 sequence: CASSLGQNYGYTF. CDR3 DNA (partial): TGTGCCAGCAGCTTAGGACAGAACTATGGC. Filled out from reference TRBV11-2 and TRBJ1-2, the complete variable domain reads EAGVAQSPRYKIIEKRQSVAFWCNPISGHATLYWYQQILGQGPKLLIQFQNNGVVDDSQLPKDRFSAERLKGVDSTLKIQPAKLEDSAVYLCASSLGQNYGYTFGSGTRLTVV.